The 11 T cell receptor beta chains listed next were all sequenced from one sample in a study of T cells in narcolepsy. Produced via immunoSEQ multiplex PCR; TCRdb's table is partial and in-frame only. The data contain approximately 26,000 clones, roughly four fifths of them singletons. Sequenced sample: memory (CD45RA-) CD4+ T cells from blood. The origin of the receptors is a human donor in good health.

V and J are TRBV4-2 and TRBJ2-2, with 7 positions matching TRBD1. This CDR3 has 17 residues. The V gene end was trimmed by 3 bases and the J gene end by 3 bases; junction bases not matched to a gene: 10. Germline values: CDR1 LGHNA, CDR2 YNFKEQ. The CDR3 spells CASSHRQGTLDTGELFF. The CDR3 nucleotides are TGTGCCAGCAGCCACCGACAGGGTACCCTGGACACCGGGGAGCTGTTTTTT.

This clone has more than one count but fewer than ten. For the CDR3, the DNA is TGTGCCAGCACCTTCGGGCCTGGGGAACTGTTTTTT. Its translation is CASTFGPGELFF. The chain has TRBV2 and TRBJ1-4; D call uncertain. CDR3 length: 12 residues. V lost 7 bases, J lost 12 bases, and 15 bases lay in between. The germline CDR1 and CDR2 sequences are SNHLY and FYNNEI.

Turning to this clone: At the DNA level, this CDR3 is encoded by other sequences in the same sample as well. The chain employs TRBV6-5 and TRBJ1-3, with D unresolved. V gave up 0 bases and J gave up 0 bases, with 9 bases separating them. The germline V gene has CDR1 MNHEY and CDR2 SVGAGI. The length of the CDR3 is 16 residues. The CDR3 is CASSYSRSSSGNTIYF. The CDR3 coding sequence is TGTGCCAGCAGTTACTCGAGAAGCAGCTCTGGAAACACCATATATTTT.

The chain recombines TRBV7-2 with TRBJ2-3, with 7 bases identical to TRBD2. Germline assignment: CDR1 SGHTA and CDR2 FQGNSA. The CDR3 sequence is 16 residues long. V shed 5 bases and J 1 base; nucleotides not matched to a gene: 9. CDR3 DNA: TGTGCCAGCAGCCCCCAAGCGGGATGGGGCACAGATACGCAGTATTTT. This codes for CASSPQAGWGTDTQYF.

The chain joins TRBV5-1 to TRBJ2-4; TRBD1 aligns across 7 bases. CDR1 and CDR2 (germline): SGHRS, YFSETQ. V shed 3 bases and J 2 bases; nucleotides not matched to a gene: 5. The CDR3 is made up of 15 amino acids. The chain's CDR3 is CASSSGDRSKNIQYF. CDR3 coding DNA: TGCGCCAGCAGCTCCGGGGACAGATCCAAAAACATTCAGTACTTC.

The V gene is TRBV19, the J gene TRBJ1-1; D not certain. Trimming removed 3 bases at V and 8 bases at J, with 16 bases between. The CDR3 is 14 residues long. CDR1 LNHDA and CDR2 SQIVND come from the germline V gene (reference sequence). CDR3 region: CASSISVEIREAFF. The CDR3 DNA is TGTGCCAGTAGTATTTCTGTGGAAATCAGAGAAGCTTTCTTT.

This clone occurred a few times. The J gene is TRBJ2-7, the V gene TRBV10-3, with TRBD2 identical over 9 bases. From germline, CDR1 is ENHRY and CDR2 SYGVKD. V lost 7 bases to trimming and J lost 6 bases; unmatched junction nucleotides: 13. The CDR3 consists of 15 residues. In DNA form, the CDR3 reads TGTGCCATCACGCCGCGCGGGAGGGATCTGCGCGAGCAGTACTTC. This codes for CAITPRGRDLREQYF.

This clone was found a few times. The J gene is TRBJ2-2, the V gene TRBV21-1; the D segment call TRBD1 is taken from the table without a DNA check. TRBV21-1 is deemed a pseudogene. This CDR3 is 16 amino acids long. CDR3 residues: CASSLRDREGTGELFF. The CDR3 nucleotides are TGTGCCAGCAGCTTGCGGGACAGGGAGGGCACCGGGGAGCTGTTTTTT.

The chain joins TRBV7-2 to TRBJ1-2, with D perhaps matching TRBD1 (5 bases). V was trimmed by 7 bases and J by 2 bases, leaving 17 bases between them. CDR3 size: 15 residues. The germline V gene encodes CDR1 SGHTA and CDR2 FQGNSA. For the CDR3, the DNA is TGTGCCAGCACCCGAGACCCCCAGGGCAACTATGGCTACACCTTC. It translates to CASTRDPQGNYGYTF.

The V call is TRBV19, the J call TRBJ1-4, with 8 positions matching TRBD1. Trimming removed 6 bases from V and 8 bases from J; junction bases left unmatched: 8. The germline V gene encodes CDR1 LNHDA and CDR2 SQIVND (reference sequence). This CDR3 comprises 14 residues. CDR3 in amino acids: CASSSTGVREKLFF. DNA of the CDR3: TGTGCCAGTAGCTCGACAGGGGTGCGGGAAAAACTGTTTTTT.

The rearrangement uses TRBV18 and TRBJ2-7; tentatively, D is TRBD2 (6 bases). The J call may be wrong; the DNA end is better matched by TRBJ2-1. The CDR3 totals 15 residues. Germline CDR1 is KGHSH and CDR2 is LQKENI. The CDR3 loop reads CASSPEARGNNEQFF. The CDR3 DNA sequence: TGTGCCAGCTCACCAGAGGCGCGGGGAAACAATGAGCAGTTCTTC.